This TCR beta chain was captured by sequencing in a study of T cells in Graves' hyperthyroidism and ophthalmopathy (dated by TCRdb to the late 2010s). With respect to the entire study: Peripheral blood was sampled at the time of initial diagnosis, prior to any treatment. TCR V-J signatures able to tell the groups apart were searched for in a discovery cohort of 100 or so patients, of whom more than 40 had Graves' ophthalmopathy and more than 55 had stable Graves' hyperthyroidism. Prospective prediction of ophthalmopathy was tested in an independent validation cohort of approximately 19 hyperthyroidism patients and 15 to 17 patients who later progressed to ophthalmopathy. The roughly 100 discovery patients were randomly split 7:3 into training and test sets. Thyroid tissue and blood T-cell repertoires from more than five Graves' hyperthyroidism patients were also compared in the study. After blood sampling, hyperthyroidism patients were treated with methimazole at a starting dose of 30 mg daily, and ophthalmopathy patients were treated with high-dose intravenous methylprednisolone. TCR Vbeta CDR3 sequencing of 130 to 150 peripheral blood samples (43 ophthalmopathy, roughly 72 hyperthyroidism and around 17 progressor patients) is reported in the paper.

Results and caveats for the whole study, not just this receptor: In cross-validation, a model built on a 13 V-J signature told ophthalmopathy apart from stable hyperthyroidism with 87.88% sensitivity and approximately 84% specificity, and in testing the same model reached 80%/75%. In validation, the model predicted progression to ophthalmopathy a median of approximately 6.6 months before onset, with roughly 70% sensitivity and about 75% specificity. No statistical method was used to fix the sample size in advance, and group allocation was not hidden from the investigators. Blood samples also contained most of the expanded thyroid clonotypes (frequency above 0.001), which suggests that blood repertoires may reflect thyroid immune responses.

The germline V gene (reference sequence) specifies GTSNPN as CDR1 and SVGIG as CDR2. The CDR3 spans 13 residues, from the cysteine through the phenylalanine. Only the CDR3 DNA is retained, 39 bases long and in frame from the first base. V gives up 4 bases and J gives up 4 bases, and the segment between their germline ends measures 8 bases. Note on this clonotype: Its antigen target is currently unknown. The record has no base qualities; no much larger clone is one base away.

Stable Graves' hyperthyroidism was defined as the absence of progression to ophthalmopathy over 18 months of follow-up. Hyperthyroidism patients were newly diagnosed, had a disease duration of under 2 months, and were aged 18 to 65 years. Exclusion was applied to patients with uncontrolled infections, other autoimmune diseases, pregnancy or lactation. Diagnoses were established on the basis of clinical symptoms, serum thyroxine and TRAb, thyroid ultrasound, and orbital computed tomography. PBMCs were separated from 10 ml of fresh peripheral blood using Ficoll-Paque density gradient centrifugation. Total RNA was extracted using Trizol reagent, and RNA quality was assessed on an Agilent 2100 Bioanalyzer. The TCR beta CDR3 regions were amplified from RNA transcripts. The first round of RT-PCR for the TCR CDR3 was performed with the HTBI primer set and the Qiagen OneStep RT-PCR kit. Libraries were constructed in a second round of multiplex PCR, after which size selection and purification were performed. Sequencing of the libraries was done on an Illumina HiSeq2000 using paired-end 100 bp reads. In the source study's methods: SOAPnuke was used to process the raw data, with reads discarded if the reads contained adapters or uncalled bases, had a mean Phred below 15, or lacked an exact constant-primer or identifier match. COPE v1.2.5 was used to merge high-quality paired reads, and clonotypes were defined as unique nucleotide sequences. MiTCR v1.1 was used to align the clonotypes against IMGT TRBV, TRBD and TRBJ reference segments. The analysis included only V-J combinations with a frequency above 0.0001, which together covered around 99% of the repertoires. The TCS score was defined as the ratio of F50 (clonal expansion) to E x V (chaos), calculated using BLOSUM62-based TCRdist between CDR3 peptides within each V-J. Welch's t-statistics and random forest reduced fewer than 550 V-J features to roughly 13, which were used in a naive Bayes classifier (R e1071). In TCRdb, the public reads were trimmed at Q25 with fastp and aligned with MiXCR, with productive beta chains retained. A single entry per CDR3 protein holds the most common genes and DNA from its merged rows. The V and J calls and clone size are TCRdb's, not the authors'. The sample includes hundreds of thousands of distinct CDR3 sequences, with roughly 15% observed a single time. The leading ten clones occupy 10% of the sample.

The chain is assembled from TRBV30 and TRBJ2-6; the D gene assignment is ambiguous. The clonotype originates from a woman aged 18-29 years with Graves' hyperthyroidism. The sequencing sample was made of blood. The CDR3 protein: CAWNRWGANVLTF. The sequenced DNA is TGTGCCTGGAATCGGTGGGGGGCCAACGTCCTGACTTTC.